This TCR beta chain was sequenced in a study of T-cell memory formation after mild COVID-19. Study outcomes and limitations: Day 37-peaking second-wave clones had unconfirmed SARS-CoV-2 specificity. Clones that contracted from day 15 to 85 were balanced CD4/CD8, while later expanders leaned CD4+. Several responding clones turned up in pre-infection memory, indicating that cross-reactive memory may have taken part.

TCRdb re-called the 5' RACE reads with MiXCR, one entry per CDR3 protein. The sample yields roughly 300,000 distinct CDR3 sequences, 8% to 10% seen once. This clonotype was detected a few times. The antigen remains unidentified. Germline-derived CDR1 and CDR2 are SNHLY and FYNNEI. This CDR3 is built from 15 residues. With 4 bases clipped from V and 5 bases from J, the junction kept 9 bases outside the gene matches. The source of this sequence is a man aged 18 to 29 who had mild COVID-19 (a few samples of this study predate the infection). Cell type and time point are not known. The V and J genes are TRBV2 and TRBJ2-7; 9 nucleotides align to TRBD1. The sequencing input was PBMCs or a T cell subset sorted from them (not recorded which). CDR3 in DNA: TGTGCCAGCAGTGTGGGGAGGACAGGGGCCGACGAGCAGTACGTC. It specifies CASSVGRTGADEQYV.